Shown below are 22 T cell receptor beta chains from a single sample sequenced in a study of somatic mutations in cytotoxic T cells in rheumatoid arthritis. The method was immunoSEQ multiplex PCR; TCRdb's version includes in-frame clones alone and lacks a portion of them. The sample gives 25,000 to 30,000 clones, less than 85% of which show up once; roughly 8.9% is in the top ten. Sequencing was performed on CD8+ T cells sorted from blood. All receptors come from a woman between 18 and 30 years old in good health.

V gene TRBV13 combines with J gene TRBJ1-3; 11 bases agree with TRBD1. J gave up 2 bases and V 5 bases, and 8 bases lay outside the gene matches. The CDR3 consists of 17 residues. In germline, CDR1 is PRHDT, CDR2 FYEKMQ (reference sequence). The CDR3 loop is CASSPTGTGGTGNTIYF. The CDR3 nucleotides are TGTGCCAGCAGCCCAACTGGGACAGGGGGAACTGGAAACACCATATATTTT.

For the CDR3, the DNA is TGTGCCAGTAGTATAGTTGGCGGGATCACAGATACGCAGTATTTT. It specifies CASSIVGGITDTQYF. This chain links TRBV19 with TRBJ2-3; maybe TRBD2 (6 bases). The V gene lost 1 base and the J gene lost 2 bases, with 10 bases spanning the gap. Germline V gene sequence: CDR1 LNHDA, CDR2 SQIVND (reference sequence). There are 15 residues in the CDR3.

This clone appeared once. The gene calls are TRBV7-6 and TRBJ1-3, with TRBD1 as a possible D gene (5 bases). CDR3 length: 15 residues. CDR1 and CDR2 from the germline V gene are SGHVS and FNYEAQ. V was shortened by 1 base and J by 2 bases, with 9 bases between the two germline ends. The CDR3 sequence: CASSLGAGTGNTIYF. CDR3 sequence (DNA): TGTGCCAGCAGCTTAGGAGCAGGGACTGGAAACACCATATATTTT. The whole variable domain, remainder taken from reference TRBV7-6 and TRBJ1-3, is GAGVSQSPRYKVTKRGQDVALRCDPISGHVSLYWYRQALGQGPEFLTYFNYEAQQDKSGLPNDRFSAERPEGSISTLTIQRTEQRDSAMYRCASSLGAGTGNTIYFGEGSWLTVV.

V is TRBV27 and J is TRBJ1-2, with D possibly being TRBD1 (5 bases). From germline, CDR1 is MNHEY and CDR2 SMNVEV (reference sequence). The CDR3 has 12 amino acids. V lost 8 bases and J lost 4, with 11 bases in between. Here the CDR3 DNA reads TGTGCCAGCGGGGGGGGGTTCTATGGCTACACCTTC. Protein: CASGGGFYGYTF.

The V call is TRBV7-9, the J call TRBJ1-5, with 10 bases fitting TRBD1. The trim removed 3 bases at V and 6 bases at J, leaving 8 bases unmatched. The germline gives CDR1 SEHNR, CDR2 FQNEAQ (reference sequence). The CDR3 spans 16 residues. The CDR3 sequence is CASSFSGQGKGQPQHF. The DNA for the CDR3 is TGTGCCAGCAGCTTCTCGGGACAGGGGAAGGGTCAGCCCCAGCATTTT.

This chain joins TRBV5-6 and TRBJ2-5, with D possibly being TRBD1 or TRBD2 (6 bases each). CDR1 is SGHDT, CDR2 YYEEEE, per germline. This CDR3 comprises 14 residues. V lost 4 bases, J lost 5 bases, and 15 bases lay in between. This CDR3 is CASSPPLGGETQYF. CDR3 in DNA: TGTGCCAGCAGCCCCCCCCTAGGGGGGGAGACCCAGTACTTC.

This chain joins TRBV7-9 and TRBJ2-5; TRBD1 matches 7 bases. The CDR3 is 15 amino acids. V shed 8 bases, J shed 3 bases, and the junction held 12 bases outside the gene matches. The germline CDR1 and CDR2 sequences are SEHNR and FQNEAQ (reference sequence). This chain's CDR3 is CASGDGTAYEETQYF. DNA for the CDR3: TGTGCCAGCGGGGACGGGACAGCCTACGAAGAGACCCAGTACTTC.

The chain joins TRBV27 to TRBJ2-7; D is unresolved. CDR1 and CDR2 from the germline V gene are MNHEY and SMNVEV (reference sequence). The V end was cut by 5 bases, the J end by 6 bases, with 14 bases between. The CDR3 contains 13 residues. CDR3: CASSPLPMVEQYF. In nucleotides, the CDR3 is TGTGCCAGCAGTCCCCTTCCAATGGTCGAGCAGTACTTC.

This clone was detected only once. V gene TRBV6-5 combines with J gene TRBJ2-7, with unresolved D. Germline CDR1 is MNHEY and CDR2 is SVGAGI. CDR3 length: 12 residues. Trimming removed 7 bases at V and 3 bases at J, with 10 bases between. The CDR3 bases are TGTGCCAGCATGGCCCTAAGCTACGAGCAGTACTTC. It yields the protein CASMALSYEQYF.

This chain uses TRBV28 with TRBJ1-1, with a weak D call TRBD1 (6 bases). This CDR3 has 14 residues. CDR1 and CDR2 from the germline V gene are MDHEN and SYDVKM. Deletions cut 3 bases from V and 1 base from J, with 9 bases between. In nucleotides, the CDR3 is TGTGCCAGCAGTTTCGACAGGACGAACACTGAAGCTTTCTTT. As protein: CASSFDRTNTEAFF.

The genes are TRBV2 and TRBJ2-5, with D maybe TRBD1 (7 bases). V was shortened by 4 bases and J by 1 base, with 10 bases between the two germline ends. This CDR3 has 14 residues. From germline, CDR1 is SNHLY and CDR2 FYNNEI. The CDR3 here is CASSGQGGQETQYF. CDR3 bases: TGTGCCAGCAGTGGACAGGGAGGCCAAGAGACCCAGTACTTC. The full variable domain, completed using reference TRBV2 and TRBJ2-5, is EPEVTQTPSHQVTQMGQEVILRCVPISNHLYFYWYRQILGQKVEFLVSFYNNEISEKSEIFDDQFSVERPDGSNFTLKIRSTKLEDSAMYFCASSGQGGQETQYFGPGTRLLVL.

CDR3 sequence: CAISSIGTRGFF. DNA for the CDR3: TGTGCCATCTCAAGTATCGGGACCCGTGGGTTCTTC. The chain combines TRBV2 with TRBJ2-1, with D possibly being TRBD1 or TRBD2 (5 bases each). V was pared by 10 bases and J by 15 bases, with 22 bases between. The germline V gene has CDR1 SNHLY and CDR2 FYNNEI. There are 12 residues in the CDR3.

The rearrangement links TRBV5-4 to TRBJ2-1; the match to TRBD2 covers 11 bases. The germline CDR1 and CDR2 sequences are SGHNT and YYREEE (reference sequence). CDR3 length: 16 amino acids. V trimming: 2 bases; J trimming: 7 bases; junction bases outside the gene matches: 8. The CDR3 protein is CASSFLAGGPINEQFF. The CDR3, as DNA: TGTGCCAGCAGCTTCTTAGCGGGGGGGCCTATTAATGAGCAGTTCTTC.

The V gene is TRBV27, the J gene TRBJ1-1, with D possibly TRBD1 on 6 matching bases. This CDR3 contains 16 residues. Germline V gene data show CDR1 as MNHEY and CDR2 as SMNVEV (reference sequence). Trimming took 5 bases from V and 0 from J, leaving 16 bases between them. The CDR3 DNA sequence: TGTGCCAGCAGTCCCCTGGGGGGGGGCATGAACACTGAAGCTTTCTTT. As protein: CASSPLGGGMNTEAFF.

CDR3 amino acids: CASSLTGAPYNEQFF. CDR3 in DNA: TGTGCCAGCAGCTTAACGGGAGCCCCTTACAATGAGCAGTTCTTC. This chain links TRBV7-6 with TRBJ2-1; tentatively, D is TRBD2 (6 bases). V lost 2 bases and J lost 4, with 12 bases in between. The CDR3 spans 15 residues. Germline CDR1 is SGHVS and CDR2 is FNYEAQ. Full variable domain (outside the CDR3, taken from reference TRBV7-6 and TRBJ2-1): GAGVSQSPRYKVTKRGQDVALRCDPISGHVSLYWYRQALGQGPEFLTYFNYEAQQDKSGLPNDRFSAERPEGSISTLTIQRTEQRDSAMYRCASSLTGAPYNEQFFGPGTRLTVL.

The rearrangement uses TRBV2 and TRBJ2-7, with a weak D call TRBD2 (6 bases). The CDR3 is 14 residues long. Germline loops: CDR1 SNHLY, CDR2 FYNNEI. The V gene lost 5 bases and the J gene lost 2 bases, with 13 bases spanning the gap. CDR3 in DNA: TGTGCCAGCAGTTATCAGGGACTTACCTACGAGCAGTACGTC. Its protein is CASSYQGLTYEQYV.

Notes on this clone: One junction end does not reproduce the germline sequence, and a read error may be involved. The chain couples TRBV5-8 to TRBJ1-2, with D hard to call. Germline V gene sequence: CDR1 SGHTS, CDR2 YDEGEE. This CDR3 comprises 8 residues. The CDR3 loop reads CASSPADF. CDR3 DNA sequence: TGTGCCAGCAGCCCCGCTGATTTC. Combining the CDR3 with reference TRBV5-8 and TRBJ1-2 gives the whole variable domain EAGVTQSPTHLIKTRGQQATLRCSPISGHTSVYWYQQALGLGLQFLLWYDEGEERNRGNFPPRFSGRQFPNYSSELNVNALELEDSALYLCASSPADFGSGTRLTVV.

CDR3 DNA sequence: TGTGCCAGCAACAGGGGGGAGAACACTGAAGCTTTCTTT. It is translated as CASNRGENTEAFF. This rearrangement joins TRBV2 to TRBJ1-1, with 8 bases matching TRBD1. Per the germline V gene, CDR1 is SNHLY and CDR2 is FYNNEI. The CDR3 covers 13 residues. Trimming took 7 bases from V and 1 from J; bases not matched to a gene: 2.

This clone appeared once. This chain uses TRBV5-6 with TRBJ2-7; possibly TRBD1 for D (6 bases). Trimming left V 5 bases short and J 3 bases short, with 12 bases between. CDR1 and CDR2 (germline): SGHDT, YYEEEE. This CDR3 spans 13 amino acids. The CDR3: CASSFGQLYEQYF. The DNA of the CDR3 is TGTGCCAGCAGTTTCGGACAGCTCTACGAGCAGTACTTC. The variable domain in full, completed from reference TRBV5-6 and TRBJ2-7, reads DAGVTQSPTHLIKTRGQQVTLRCSPKSGHDTVSWYQQALGQGPQFIFQYYEEEERQRGNFPDRFSGHQFPNYSSELNVNALLLGDSALYLCASSFGQLYEQYFGPGTRLTVT.

The CDR3 reads CASSFGRHYEQYV. As DNA, the CDR3 is TGTGCCAGCAGTTTTGGCCGTCACTACGAGCAGTACGTC. The J gene is TRBJ2-7, the V gene TRBV27; no clear D gene. V lost 3 bases and J 3 bases, leaving 9 bases between the germline ends. Per the germline V gene, CDR1 is MNHEY and CDR2 is SMNVEV (reference sequence). The CDR3 runs to 13 residues.

The V gene is TRBV7-9, the J gene TRBJ2-1; the D is unclear. Germline loops: CDR1 SEHNR, CDR2 FQNEAQ (reference sequence). Trimming took 2 bases from V and 8 from J, leaving 4 bases between them. This CDR3 spans 11 amino acids. The CDR3: CASSLLYEQFF. Here the CDR3 DNA reads TGTGCCAGCAGCTTACTTTATGAGCAGTTCTTC.

V usage is TRBV7-9 and J usage is TRBJ2-3; 11 bases map to TRBD2. Germline assignment: CDR1 SEHNR and CDR2 FQNEAQ (reference sequence). CDR3 length: 16 amino acids. Germline trimming cut 5 bases from V and 6 bases from J; bases unmatched to any gene: 10. CDR3 loop: CASSISGRADIDTQYF. CDR3 DNA sequence: TGTGCCAGCAGCATTAGCGGGAGGGCCGACATTGATACGCAGTATTTT.